The present T cell receptor beta chain was sequenced within a study of T cell repertoires in cytomegalovirus infection. The wider study: Newly reported HLA-C-restricted and thoroughly characterized HLA-B-restricted CMV epitopes were employed. Indicated by public TCR beta signatures were CMV infection and matching HLA type.

TCRdb re-called the reads through MiXCR, storing one row per CDR3 protein. The profile shows around 300,000 distinct CDR3 sequences, roughly a fifth of them singletons. General observations from the study: Cumulative public TCR beta family frequency identified CMV carriers with the relevant HLA. The study found HLA-C-restricted CMV-specific TCR beta clonotypes dominating the ex vivo response.

This clonotype was counted a few times. No antigen is known for it. This TCR derives from a human donor in good health (CMV status not recorded). Some clones in this sample may be carry-over from other donors' samples. The specimen was cultured PBMCs, collected from culture after CMV antigen stimulation.

The CDR3: CASSFGRGVGRIRAHSYNEQFF. As DNA, the CDR3 is TGTGCCAGCAGTTTTGGTCGAGGCGTTGGCCGGATCAGAGCACACTCCTACAATGAGCAGTTCTTC. The gene calls are TRBV12-3 or TRBV12-4 and TRBJ2-1; D call uncertain. V lost 3 bases, J lost 0 bases, and 30 bases lay in between. CDR3 length: 22 residues.